This T cell receptor (beta chain) was captured in a study of Tregs in tolerant kidney transplant recipients. Whole-study results and caveats: Expanding Tregs on activated donor B cells appeared to best identify donor-specific TCRbeta clones. Donor-specific Treg expansion exceeded global Treg expansion in tolerant patients, suggesting antigen drive. Findings come from small patient numbers and require larger validation.

With regard to this clone: Its antigen remains unknown. The missing CDR3 end, 3 residues past where the read stops, is filled in from the germline J gene.

Germline V gives CDR1 SGHNT, CDR2 YYREEE (reference sequence). The CDR3 contains 14 residues. Trimming removed 5 bases from V and 0 bases from J, with 12 bases in between. FACS sorting followed a 6-day coculture of CFSE-labeled recipient PBMCs with irradiated graft donor PBMCs. Profiling relied on immunoSEQ multiplex PCR, and the TCRdb table lists in-frame clones only, not all of them. This sample contains some 2,900 clones. V and J are TRBV5-4 and TRBJ2-7; D possibly matches TRBD1 or TRBD2 (5 bases each). The receptor comes from a human patient who received a combined kidney and bone marrow transplant. Sequencing used CD8+ T cells from blood cultured with allogeneic cells, obtained before the transplant. The CDR3 spells CASRVRGSSYEQYF. CDR3 DNA, as far as it was read: TGTGCCAGCAGGGTGAGGGGAAGCTCCTACGAG.